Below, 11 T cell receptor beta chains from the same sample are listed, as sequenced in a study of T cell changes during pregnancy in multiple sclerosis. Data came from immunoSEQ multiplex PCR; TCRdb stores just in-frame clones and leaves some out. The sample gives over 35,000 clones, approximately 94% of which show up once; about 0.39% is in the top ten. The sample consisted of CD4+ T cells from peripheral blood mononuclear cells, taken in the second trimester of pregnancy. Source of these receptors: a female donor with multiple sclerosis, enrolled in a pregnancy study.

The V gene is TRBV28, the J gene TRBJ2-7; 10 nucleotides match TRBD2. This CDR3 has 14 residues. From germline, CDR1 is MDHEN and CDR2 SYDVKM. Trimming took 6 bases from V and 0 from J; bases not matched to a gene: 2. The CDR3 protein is CASRPSGSSYEQYF. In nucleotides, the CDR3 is TGTGCCAGCAGACCTAGCGGGAGCTCCTACGAGCAGTACTTC.

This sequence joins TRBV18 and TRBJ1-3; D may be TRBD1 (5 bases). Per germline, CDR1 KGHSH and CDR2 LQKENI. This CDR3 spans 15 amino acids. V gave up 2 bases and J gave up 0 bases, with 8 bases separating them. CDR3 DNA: TGTGCCAGCTCACCAGGGGCCAGCTCTGGAAACACCATATATTTT. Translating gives CASSPGASSGNTIYF.

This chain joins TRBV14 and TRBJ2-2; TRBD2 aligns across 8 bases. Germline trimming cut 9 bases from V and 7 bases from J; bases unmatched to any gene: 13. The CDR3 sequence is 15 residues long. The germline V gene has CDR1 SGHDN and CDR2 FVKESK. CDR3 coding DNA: TGTGCCAGTATCTCCGCGTTAGCGGGATACGGGGAGCTGTTTTTT. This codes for CASISALAGYGELFF.

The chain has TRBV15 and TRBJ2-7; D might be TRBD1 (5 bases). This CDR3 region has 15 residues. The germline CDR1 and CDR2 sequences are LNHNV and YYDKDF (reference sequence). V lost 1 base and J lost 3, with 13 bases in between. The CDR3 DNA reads TGTGCCACCAGCAGAGGGGGCGGCCGCCACTACGAGCAGTACTTC. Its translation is CATSRGGGRHYEQYF.

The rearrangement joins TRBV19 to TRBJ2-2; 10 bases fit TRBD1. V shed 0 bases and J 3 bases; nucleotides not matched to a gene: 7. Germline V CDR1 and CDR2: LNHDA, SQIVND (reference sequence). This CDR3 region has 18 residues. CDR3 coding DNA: TGTGCCAGTAGTATAGAAGTGGACAGGGGGTTTTACACCGGGGAGCTGTTTTTT. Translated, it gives CASSIEVDRGFYTGELFF.

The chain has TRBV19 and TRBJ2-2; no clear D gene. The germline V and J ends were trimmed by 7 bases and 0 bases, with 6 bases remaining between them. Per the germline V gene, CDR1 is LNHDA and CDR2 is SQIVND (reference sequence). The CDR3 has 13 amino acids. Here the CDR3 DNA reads TGTGCCAGTACAGATACGAACACCGGGGAGCTGTTTTTT. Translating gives CASTDTNTGELFF.

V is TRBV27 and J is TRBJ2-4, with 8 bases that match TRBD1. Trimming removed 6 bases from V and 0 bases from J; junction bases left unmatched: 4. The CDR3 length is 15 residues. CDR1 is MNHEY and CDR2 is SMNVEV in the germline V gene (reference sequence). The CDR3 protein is CASSGQGLAKNIQYF. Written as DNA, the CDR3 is TGTGCCAGCAGCGGACAGGGACTAGCCAAAAACATTCAGTACTTC.

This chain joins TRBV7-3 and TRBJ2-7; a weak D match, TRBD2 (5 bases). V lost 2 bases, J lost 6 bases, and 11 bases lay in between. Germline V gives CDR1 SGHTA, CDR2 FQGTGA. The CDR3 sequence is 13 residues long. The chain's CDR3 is CASSLVPEVEQYF. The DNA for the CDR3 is TGTGCCAGCAGCTTAGTTCCGGAGGTCGAGCAGTACTTC.

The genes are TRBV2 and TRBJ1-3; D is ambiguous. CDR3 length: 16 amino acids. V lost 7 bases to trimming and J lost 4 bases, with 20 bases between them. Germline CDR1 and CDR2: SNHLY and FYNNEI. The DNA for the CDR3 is TGTGCCAGCAAGTCGGAGGGAAAGGGTTCCGGAAACACCATATATTTT. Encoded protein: CASKSEGKGSGNTIYF.

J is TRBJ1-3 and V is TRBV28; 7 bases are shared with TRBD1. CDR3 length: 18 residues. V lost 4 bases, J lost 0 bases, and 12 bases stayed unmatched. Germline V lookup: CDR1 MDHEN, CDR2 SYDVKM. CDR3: CASSSPEGQRTSGNTIYF. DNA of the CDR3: TGTGCCAGCAGTTCCCCCGAGGGACAGAGGACCTCTGGAAACACCATATATTTT. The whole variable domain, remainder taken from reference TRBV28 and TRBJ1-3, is DVKVTQSSRYLVKRTGEKVFLECVQDMDHENMFWYRQDPGLGLRLIYFSYDVKMKEKGDIPEGYSVSREKKERFSLILESASTNQTSMYLCASSSPEGQRTSGNTIYFGEGSWLTVV.

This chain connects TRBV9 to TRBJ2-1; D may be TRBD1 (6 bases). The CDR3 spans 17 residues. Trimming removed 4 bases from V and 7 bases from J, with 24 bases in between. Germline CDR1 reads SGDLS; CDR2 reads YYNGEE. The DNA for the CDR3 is TGTGCCAGCAGCCCCGACCCCGCAGGGTTGAGGGGGAATGAGCAGTTCTTC. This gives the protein CASSPDPAGLRGNEQFF.